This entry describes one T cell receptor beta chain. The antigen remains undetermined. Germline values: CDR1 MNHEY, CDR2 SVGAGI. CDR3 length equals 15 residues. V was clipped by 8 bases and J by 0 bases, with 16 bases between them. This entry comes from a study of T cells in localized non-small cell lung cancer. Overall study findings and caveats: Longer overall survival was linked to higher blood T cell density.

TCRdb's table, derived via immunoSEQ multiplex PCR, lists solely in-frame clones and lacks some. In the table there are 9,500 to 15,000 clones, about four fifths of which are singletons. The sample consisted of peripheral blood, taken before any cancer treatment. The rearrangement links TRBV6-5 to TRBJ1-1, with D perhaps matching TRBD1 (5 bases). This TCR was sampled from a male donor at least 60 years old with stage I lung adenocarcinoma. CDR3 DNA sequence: TGTGCCAGCCACCAGAGGGGACCCATGAACACTGAAGCTTTCTTT. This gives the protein CASHQRGPMNTEAFF.